These T cell receptor beta chains were read from a single sample in a study of T-cell memory formation after mild COVID-19. A single record per CDR3 protein comes from TCRdb applying MiXCR to the 5' RACE reads. The sample has 350,000 to 500,000 distinct CDR3 sequences, roughly 17% seen once. The sample taken for sequencing was PBMCs or a T cell subset sorted from them (not recorded which). The receptors were sampled from a man aged 18 to 30 who had mild COVID-19 (a few samples of this study predate the infection). Cell type and time point are not known. Both conserved end residues are part of each CDR3. The D gene is left open where the match is weak. Size values are once, few and many counts, or a class for expanded clones, and some rows have none.

D gene,clone size,V gene,J gene,CDR3 protein,CDR3 DNA
TRBD2,few,TRBV3-1,TRBJ2-1,CASTTSAGTRWGNEQFF,TGTGCCAGCACAACAAGCGCCGGGACTAGGTGGGGTAATGAGCAGTTCTTC
.,.,TRBV3-1,TRBJ2-1,CASSQDGSESLFF,TGTGCCAGCAGCCAAGATGGGTCCGAAAGTTTGTTCTTC
.,few,TRBV2,TRBJ2-5,CASSTGPETQYF,TGTGCCAGCAGTACAGGGCCGGAGACCCAGTACTTC
TRBD1,few,TRBV29-1,TRBJ2-2,CSVQGARGTGELFF,TGCAGCGTTCAGGGGGCCCGAGGCACCGGGGAGCTGTTTTTT
.,.,TRBV12-3/TRBV12-4,TRBJ1-1,CASRPASRDTEAFF,TGTGCCAGCAGACCGGCTTCGAGGGACACTGAAGCTTTCTTT
.,.,TRBV7-2,TRBJ1-2,CASSLGLASSGYTF,TGTGCCAGCAGCTTAGGATTAGCCTCTAGTGGCTACACCTTC
.,few,TRBV7-3,TRBJ2-3,CASSLRGRVTDTQYF,TGTGCCAGCAGCTTAAGAGGCAGGGTGACAGATACGCAGTATTTT
.,few,TRBV29-1,TRBJ2-5,CSVEPEEETQYF,TGCAGCGTTGAACCGGAAGAAGAGACCCAGTACTTC
TRBD2,few,TRBV12-3/TRBV12-4,TRBJ2-3,CASLYLSGSSTDTQYF,TGTGCCAGCCTCTACCTTAGCGGGAGTTCCACAGATACGCAGTATTTT
.,few,TRBV10-3,TRBJ2-1,CATSQTPGRAHDEQFF,TGTGCCACCTCCCAGACGCCTGGGCGGGCACACGATGAGCAGTTCTTC
.,.,TRBV7-8,TRBJ2-3,CASSLVHWTVLNPDTQYF,TGTGCCAGCAGCTTGGTTCACTGGACAGTCCTAAACCCGGATACGCAGTATTTT
.,.,TRBV7-3,TRBJ2-1,CASSPRASSSYNEQFF,TGTGCCAGCAGCCCCAGGGCGAGTAGCTCCTACAATGAGCAGTTCTTC
.,few,TRBV6-1,TRBJ2-7,CASSPSGRAVSYEQYF,TGTGCCAGCAGTCCCTCCGGCAGGGCGGTTTCCTACGAGCAGTACTTC
TRBD2,many,TRBV7-9,TRBJ2-1,CASRNIGGSSYNEQFF,TGTGCCAGCAGGAACATCGGGGGGAGCTCCTACAATGAGCAGTTCTTC
TRBD2,.,TRBV4-1,TRBJ2-2,CASSQAPGGYGELFF,TGCGCCAGCAGCCAAGCCCCGGGGGGGTATGGGGAGCTGTTTTTT
TRBD1,.,TRBV4-2,TRBJ2-7,CASSQHQGVAYEQYF,TGTGCCAGCAGCCAACACCAGGGGGTAGCCTACGAGCAGTACTTC
TRBD2,.,TRBV15,TRBJ2-1,CATSRMGTSGGDEQFF,TGTGCCACCAGCAGAATGGGGACTAGCGGGGGTGATGAGCAGTTCTTC
TRBD2,many,TRBV7-2,TRBJ2-1,CASSLERGGNEQFF,TGTGCCAGCAGCTTAGAGCGGGGGGGCAATGAGCAGTTCTTC
TRBD2,.,TRBV12-3/TRBV12-4,TRBJ2-7,CASRLAGGYQYF,TGTGCCAGCAGGCTAGCGGGGGGCTATCAGTACTTC
TRBD2,.,TRBV7-2,TRBJ2-3,CASSLGLESGTQYF,TGTGCCAGCAGCCTAGGACTAGAGAGCGGTACGCAGTATTTT
TRBD2,few,TRBV4-2,TRBJ2-3,CASSQETSDGTQYF,TGTGCCAGCAGCCAAGAGACTAGCGATGGTACGCAGTATTTT
TRBD1,few,TRBV12-3/TRBV12-4,TRBJ1-5,CASSLDRANQPQHF,TGTGCCAGCAGTCTTGACAGGGCAAATCAGCCCCAGCATTTT